This paragraph covers one T cell receptor (beta chain) sequence. Its antigen is as yet unknown. Time point reported: cycle 4 day 1 (C4D1), after six to seven weeks of nivolumab. Each patient experienced a relapse that followed autologous stem cell transplantation, and brentuximab vedotin exposure varied. The method was immunoSEQ multiplex PCR; TCRdb's version includes in-frame clones alone and lacks a portion of them. The table has roughly 90,000 clones, 83% seen once. This entry comes from a study of PD-1 blockade in classical Hodgkin lymphoma. General study results and limits: A significant rise in TCR diversity was seen by C4D1 for CD4+ cells but not for CD8+ cells. Excluded were patients who started nivolumab under 1 year after ASCT, a group that had lower diversity. Baseline TCR diversity was reportedly lower in newly diagnosed patients than in healthy donors. It was reported as lower still in relapsed/refractory patients.

The germline V gene encodes CDR1 LNHNV and CDR2 YYDKDF (reference sequence). The length of the CDR3 is 14 residues. The ends were cut back, 0 bases at V and 5 bases at J, with 10 bases in the middle. This chain links TRBV15 with TRBJ1-2, with TRBD1 as a possible D gene (6 bases). Material: peripheral blood mononuclear cells (PBMCs), obtained before the fourth cycle of nivolumab. The TCR comes from a human donor with classical Hodgkin lymphoma. CDR3 DNA sequence: TGTGCCACCAGCAGAGATCGAGGGGGTTATGGCTACACCTTC. This gives the protein CATSRDRGGYGYTF.